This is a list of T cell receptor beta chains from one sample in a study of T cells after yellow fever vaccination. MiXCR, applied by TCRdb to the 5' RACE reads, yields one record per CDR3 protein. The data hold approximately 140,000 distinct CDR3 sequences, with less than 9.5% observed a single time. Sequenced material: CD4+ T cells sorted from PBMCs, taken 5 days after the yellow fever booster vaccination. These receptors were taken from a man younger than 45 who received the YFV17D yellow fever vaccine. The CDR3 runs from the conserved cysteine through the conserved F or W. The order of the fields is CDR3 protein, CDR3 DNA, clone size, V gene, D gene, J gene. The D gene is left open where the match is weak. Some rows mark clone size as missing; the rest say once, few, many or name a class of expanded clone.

CDR3 protein: CASSEPGPFFSGANVLTF
CDR3 DNA: TGCGCCAGCAGCGAACCGGGACCATTTTTCTCTGGGGCCAACGTCCTGACTTTC
clone size: .
V gene: TRBV5-1
D gene: .
J gene: TRBJ2-6

CDR3 protein: CATSRELQGAFNEQFF
CDR3 DNA: TGTGCCACCAGCAGAGAATTGCAGGGGGCTTTCAATGAGCAGTTCTTC
clone size: many
V gene: TRBV15
D gene: TRBD1
J gene: TRBJ2-1

CDR3 protein: CASSLGGPRIETQYF
CDR3 DNA: TGTGCCAGCAGTTTGGGGGGCCCTAGGATTGAGACCCAGTACTTC
clone size: many
V gene: TRBV28
D gene: .
J gene: TRBJ2-5

CDR3 protein: CSVGGKGNEQFF
CDR3 DNA: TGCAGCGTTGGGGGAAAGGGGAATGAGCAGTTCTTC
clone size: many
V gene: TRBV29-1
D gene: .
J gene: TRBJ2-1

CDR3 protein: CASTLAGPPSTDTQYF
CDR3 DNA: TGTGCCAGTACGCTAGCGGGACCACCCAGCACAGATACGCAGTATTTT
clone size: few
V gene: TRBV19
D gene: TRBD2
J gene: TRBJ2-3

CDR3 protein: CASSRDKRRETQYF
CDR3 DNA: TGTGCCAGCAGCAGAGACAAACGAAGAGAGACCCAGTACTTC
clone size: many
V gene: TRBV5-5
D gene: .
J gene: TRBJ2-5

CDR3 protein: CCADHRTGRGLSSYEQYF
CDR3 DNA: TGCTGTGCTGACCATCGGACAGGGAGGGGGCTAAGCTCCTACGAGCAGTACTTC
clone size: .
V gene: TRBV20-1
D gene: .
J gene: TRBJ2-7

CDR3 protein: CSATRRGGVDNEQFF
CDR3 DNA: TGCAGTGCTACTCGGCGGGGGGGAGTGGACAATGAGCAGTTCTTC
clone size: many
V gene: TRBV20-1
D gene: TRBD2
J gene: TRBJ2-1

CDR3 protein: CSAMGGLGGYTF
CDR3 DNA: TGCAGTGCTATGGGGGGCTTGGGAGGCTACACCTTC
clone size: many
V gene: TRBV20-1
D gene: .
J gene: TRBJ1-2

CDR3 protein: CSASEASGGYNEQFF
CDR3 DNA: TGCAGTGCTAGTGAGGCTAGCGGGGGTTACAATGAGCAGTTCTTC
clone size: few
V gene: TRBV20-1
D gene: TRBD2
J gene: TRBJ2-1

CDR3 protein: CAWSVEAHYGYTF
CDR3 DNA: TGTGCCTGGAGTGTGGAGGCCCACTATGGCTACACCTTC
clone size: few
V gene: TRBV30
D gene: .
J gene: TRBJ1-2

CDR3 protein: CASRVLGLVTGELFF
CDR3 DNA: TGTGCCAGTAGGGTTTTAGGACTTGTGACCGGGGAGCTGTTTTTT
clone size: .
V gene: TRBV19
D gene: .
J gene: TRBJ2-2

CDR3 protein: CASSYVQNIGTQYF
CDR3 DNA: TGTGCCAGCAGTTATGTACAGAATATAGGGACCCAGTACTTC
clone size: many
V gene: TRBV6-5
D gene: .
J gene: TRBJ2-5